This T cell receptor beta chain was sequenced for a study of neoadjuvant anti-PD-1 for oral cavity cancer. Study at large: Patients without progression got a fourth dose around day 43.

The study's findings and limits: Pretreatment Treg/Th17 ratio correlated inversely with post-treatment tumor clonality.

Sample time point: after neoadjuvant nivolumab, at surgical resection. Patients had newly diagnosed, untreated stage II-IVA oral cavity squamous cell carcinoma. PBMCs were not maintained or expanded in culture before analysis. Germline loops: CDR1 SGHNT, CDR2 YYREEE (reference sequence). The CDR3 is 11 amino acids. V was shortened by 0 bases and J by 6 bases, with 4 bases between the two germline ends. Note on this clone: Its target is not known.

This table comes from immunoSEQ multiplex PCR, and its TCRdb copy is limited to in-frame clones, with some not included. The repertoire consists of about 42,000 clones, with 75% to 80% occurring once and the leading ten covering roughly 5%. The material was PBMCs, obtained after nivolumab (anti-PD-1) treatment. The clonotype originates from a person between 40 and 85 years old with oral cavity squamous cell carcinoma. V and J are TRBV5-4 and TRBJ2-7, with D hard to call. Written as DNA, the CDR3 is TGTGCCAGCAGCTTGGAAGGCGAGCAGTACTTC. Residues: CASSLEGEQYF.